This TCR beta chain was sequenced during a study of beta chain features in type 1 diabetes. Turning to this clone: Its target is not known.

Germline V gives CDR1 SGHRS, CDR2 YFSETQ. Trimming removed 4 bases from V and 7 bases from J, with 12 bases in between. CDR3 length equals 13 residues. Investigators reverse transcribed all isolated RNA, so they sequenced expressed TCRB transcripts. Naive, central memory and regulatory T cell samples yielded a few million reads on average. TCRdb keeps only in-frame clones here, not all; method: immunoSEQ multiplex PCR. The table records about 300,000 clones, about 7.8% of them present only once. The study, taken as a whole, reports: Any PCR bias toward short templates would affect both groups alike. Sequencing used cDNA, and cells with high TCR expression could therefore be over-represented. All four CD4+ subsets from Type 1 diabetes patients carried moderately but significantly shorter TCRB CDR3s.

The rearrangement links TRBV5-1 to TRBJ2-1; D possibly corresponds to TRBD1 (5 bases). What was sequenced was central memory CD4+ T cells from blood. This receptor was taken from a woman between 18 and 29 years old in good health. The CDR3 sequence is CASSLGHENEQFF. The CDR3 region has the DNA TGCGCCAGCAGCCTGGGGCATGAGAATGAGCAGTTCTTC. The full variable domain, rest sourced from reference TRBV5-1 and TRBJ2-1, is KAGVTQTPRYLIKTRGQQVTLSCSPISGHRSVSWYQQTPGQGLQFLFEYFSETQRNKGNFPGRFSGRQFSNSRSEMNVSTLELGDSALYLCASSLGHENEQFFGPGTRLTVL.